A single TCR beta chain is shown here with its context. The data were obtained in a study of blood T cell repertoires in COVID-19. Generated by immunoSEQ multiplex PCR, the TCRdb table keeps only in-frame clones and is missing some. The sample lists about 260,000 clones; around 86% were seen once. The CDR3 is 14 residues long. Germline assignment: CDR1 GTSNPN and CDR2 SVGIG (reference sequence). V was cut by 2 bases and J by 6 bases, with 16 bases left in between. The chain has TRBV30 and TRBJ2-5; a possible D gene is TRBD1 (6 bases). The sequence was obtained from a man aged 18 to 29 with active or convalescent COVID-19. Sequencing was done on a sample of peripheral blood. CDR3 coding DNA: TGTGCCTGGAGTTATACAGGGTGGGCGCAGACCCAGTACTTC. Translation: CAWSYTGWAQTQYF.